Sequencing of this T cell receptor (beta chain) was carried out in a study of PD-1 blockade in mismatch repair-deficient tumors (dated by TCRdb to about 2017). Study-level background: The trial enrolled roughly 83 consecutive patients with about a dozen mismatch repair-deficient cancer types between September 2013 and 2016, all previously treated and progressing. Tumor-associated T cell clones in the peripheral blood of patients responding to PD-1 blockade were tracked using deep sequencing of TCR CDR3 regions.

Inclusive of the bounding cysteine and phenylalanine, the CDR3 is 13 residues long. The sequence is cut down to CDR3 DNA, 39 bases in frame from base 1. V is clipped by 0 bases and J by 6 bases, and the sequence between their germline boundaries is 5 bases long. Sequences LNHNV (CDR1) and YYDKDF (CDR2) are obtained from the germline V gene (reference sequence). For every enrolled patient, mismatch repair deficiency was confirmed by either polymerase chain reaction or immunohistochemistry. A few patients who responded to pembrolizumab therapy underwent TCR sequencing. In the phase II trial, pembrolizumab PD-1 blockade was tested prospectively in advanced mismatch repair-deficient cancers, no matter which tissue of origin the cancers came from. Peripheral blood T cell samples were serially collected before and at multiple times after PD-1 blockade was started. Blood sampling times were expressed in weeks after the first pembrolizumab dose.

Receptor libraries were prepared by the immunoSEQ multiplex PCR assay. Imported from immuneACCESS, the table was reduced by TCRdb to in-frame sequences with V and J called. These copies leave out some clones; in studies compared against another copy, an unresolved V gene accounts for under half, and the cause of the remainder is not known. A total of about 110,000 clones appear in this sample, 60% to 85% of them only once. About 4.7% of the sample lies in the top ten. A word on this clone: No antigen is known for it. Nothing much larger sits one base from this clone, and base qualities are not available.

What the study reported, not specific to this receptor: Clones residing in the tumor, which were often undetectable in blood before treatment, expanded quickly after pembrolizumab and then contracted, generally before radiologic responses.

The source is an adult with mismatch repair-deficient cancer. Source: peripheral blood, taken about 60 weeks after starting pembrolizumab. This chain joins TRBV15 to TRBJ2-2; no D segment can be confidently identified. The DNA sequence is given as TGTGCCACCAGCAGAGACTTCGCCGGGGAGCTGTTTTTT. Translated, this is CATSRDFAGELFF.